Following are 8 T cell receptor beta chains from one sample sequenced in a study of spatial heterogeneity in lung cancer. TCRdb re-called the 5' RACE reads through MiXCR, storing one row per CDR3 protein. Here the sample spans about 13,000 distinct CDR3 sequences, 3.5% to 4% being singletons. Time point of the sample: sample taken at primary tumor resection. The sample in question was PBMCs, obtained at surgery. The origin of the receptors is a male donor with early-stage non-small cell lung cancer.

This clonotype has more than one count but fewer than ten. The chain links TRBV27 to TRBJ1-6; 8 nucleotides line up with TRBD1. The CDR3 runs 15 residues. The germline V gene encodes CDR1 MNHEY and CDR2 SMNVEV (reference sequence). V shed 2 bases and J 7 bases; nucleotides not matched to a gene: 4. This CDR3 is CASSLGTGGNSPLHF. CDR3 nucleotide sequence: TGTGCCAGCAGTTTAGGGACAGGAGGAAATTCACCCCTCCACTTT.

This clonotype was observed many times. This chain uses TRBV27 with TRBJ1-2; TRBD1 matches 10 bases. This CDR3 has 14 residues. Unmatched junction bases numbered 1, after V lost 0 bases and J lost 6 bases. Germline V gives CDR1 MNHEY, CDR2 SMNVEV (reference sequence). CDR3 coding DNA: TGTGCCAGCAGTTTATCGGGACAGGGGAATGGCTACACCTTC. Translating gives CASSLSGQGNGYTF.

J is TRBJ1-2 and V is TRBV20-1, with TRBD1 matching over 9 bases. The germline CDR1 and CDR2 sequences are DFQATT and SNEGSKA (reference sequence). This CDR3 has 15 residues. V lost 6 bases, J lost 7 bases, and 15 bases stayed unmatched. The CDR3 sequence: CSATLGTGNIRGYTF. The CDR3 DNA is TGCAGTGCCACCCTCGGGACAGGGAATATTCGTGGCTACACCTTC.

This clonotype was seen repeatedly, ten times or more. The V gene is TRBV21-1, the J gene TRBJ1-6. TRBV21-1 is a listed pseudogene. The CDR3 covers 16 residues. CDR3 sequence: CASSKDKDAHNSPLHF. The CDR3 nucleotides read TGTGCCAGCAGCAAAGATAAGGACGCCCATAATTCACCCCTCCACTTT.

Only a few counts were recorded for this clonotype. This chain connects TRBV6-2 or TRBV6-3 to TRBJ2-5, with D possibly matching TRBD1 (6 bases). Germline V gene data show CDR1 as MNHEY and CDR2 as SVGEGT. V dropped 5 bases and J dropped 1 base, with 11 bases sitting between them. CDR3 length: 14 residues. The CDR3 DNA reads as TGTGCCAGCAGTCAGACAGGCCCCCAAGAGACCCAGTACTTC. This encodes CASSQTGPQETQYF.

The table lists this clonotype with many counts. The rearrangement links TRBV2 to TRBJ2-1; TRBD2 aligns across 12 bases. Per germline, CDR1 SNHLY and CDR2 FYNNEI. The junction had 9 bases not matched to a gene; V was cut back by 5 bases and J by 10 bases. This CDR3 is built from 15 residues. CDR3 amino acids: CASSLLAGGRQEQFF. The CDR3 nucleotides are TGTGCCAGCAGTTTACTAGCGGGAGGCCGGCAGGAGCAGTTCTTC.

This clonotype has at least ten counts. The chain is built from TRBV3-1 and TRBJ1-1; a weak D match, TRBD1 (6 bases). Germline CDR1 and CDR2: LGHDT and YNNKEL (reference sequence). This CDR3 is 15 amino acids long. Trimming removed 2 bases at V and 4 bases at J, with 14 bases between. The CDR3 protein is CASSQSAGAGTEAFF. The CDR3 bases are TGTGCCAGCAGCCAATCGGCAGGGGCGGGCACTGAAGCTTTCTTT.

This clonotype came up a few times. The gene calls are TRBV10-1 and TRBJ1-1, with TRBD1 identical over 8 bases. This CDR3 is built from 14 residues. V lost 5 bases to trimming and J lost 4 bases; unmatched junction nucleotides: 6. Per the germline V gene, CDR1 is WNHNN and CDR2 is SYGVQD (reference sequence). CDR3 in DNA: TGCGCCAGCAGTCAAAACAGGGGGTTCACTGAAGCTTTCTTT. Translating it yields CASSQNRGFTEAFF.